Listed here are 26 T cell receptor beta chains from one sample, sequenced in a study of T cell repertoires in aging, cancer and after chemotherapy. Amplification of TCR beta used genomic DNA extracted from peripheral blood. Multiplex touch-down PCR with TRB-A/B primers amplified rearranged V-D-J TRB sequences. TCRdb redid the calling of the multiplex PCR reads with MiXCR, one entry per CDR3 protein. The sample shows thousands of distinct CDR3 sequences, 20% to 25% of them seen only once. Sample: blood. The receptor source for this set is a human donor with a solid tumor.

For this clonotype: Just one base apart from a much larger clone, this may be a read error. This rearrangement joins TRBV30 to TRBJ2-3; maybe TRBD1 (5 bases). Per germline, CDR1 GTSNPN and CDR2 SVGIG (reference sequence). The CDR3 contains 13 residues. The CDR3 region has the DNA TGTGCCTGGAGGGATAGGGGCACAGATACGCGGTATTTT. Amino acids: CAWRDRGTDTRYF.

This rearrangement joins TRBV28 to TRBJ2-1; D is undetermined. Trimming took 5 bases from V and 0 from J, leaving 11 bases between them. Germline V gene sequence: CDR1 MDHEN, CDR2 SYDVKM. CDR3 size: 15 residues. The CDR3 bases are TGTGCCAGCAGTCCATTACGGATCTCCTACAATGAGCAGTTCTTC. Its protein is CASSPLRISYNEQFF. Combining the CDR3 with reference TRBV28 and TRBJ2-1 gives the whole variable domain DVKVTQSSRYLVKRTGEKVFLECVQDMDHENMFWYRQDPGLGLRLIYFSYDVKMKEKGDIPEGYSVSREKKERFSLILESASTNQTSMYLCASSPLRISYNEQFFGPGTRLTVL.

By its share, this clonotype is medium-sized. V and J are TRBV11-3 and TRBJ2-7; TRBD1 aligns across 7 bases. The CDR3 has 13 amino acids. V shed 5 bases and J 6 bases; nucleotides not matched to a gene: 7. Germline V CDR1 and CDR2: SGHNT, YENEEA. CDR3 loop: CASSRSTGFEQYF. CDR3 coding DNA: TGTGCCAGCAGCCGCTCGACAGGGTTCGAGCAGTACTTC. Complete variable domain (other parts from reference TRBV11-3 and TRBJ2-7): EAGVVQSPRYKIIEKKQPVAFWCNPISGHNTLYWYLQNLGQGPELLIRYENEEAVDDSQLPKDRFSAERLKGVDSTLKIQPAELGDSAVYLCASSRSTGFEQYFGPGTRLTVT.

This clonotype was counted only a few times. V is TRBV5-4 and J is TRBJ2-1; TRBD1 matches 7 bases. Germline V lookup: CDR1 SGHNT, CDR2 YYREEE (reference sequence). J was trimmed by 9 bases and V by 4 bases; bases with no gene match: 13. The CDR3 loop spans 15 amino acids. Here the CDR3 reads CASSPGNRGFAEQFF. CDR3 DNA sequence: TGTGCCAGCAGCCCCGGGAACAGGGGATTCGCTGAGCAGTTCTTC. Drawing the rest from reference TRBV5-4 and TRBJ2-1, the complete variable domain is ETGVTQSPTHLIKTRGQQVTLRCSSQSGHNTVSWYQQALGQGPQFIFQYYREEENGRGNFPPRFSGLQFPNYSSELNVNALELDDSALYLCASSPGNRGFAEQFFGPGTRLTVL.

The genes are TRBV11-2 and TRBJ2-3; 7 bases align to TRBD2. The CDR3 runs to 16 residues. Trimming removed 0 bases from V and 1 base from J; junction bases left unmatched: 4. The germline CDR1 and CDR2 sequences are SGHAT and FQNNGV. This CDR3 reads CASSLEPAGRTDTQYF. The DNA of the CDR3 is TGTGCCAGCAGCTTAGAGCCAGCGGGACGCACAGATACGCAGTATTTT.

The gene calls are TRBV27 and TRBJ2-7, with D possibly TRBD2 on 6 matching bases. V was trimmed by 5 bases and J by 3 bases, leaving 17 bases between them. CDR1 and CDR2 (germline): MNHEY, SMNVEV (reference sequence). The CDR3 has 15 residues. The CDR3 coding sequence is TGTGCCAGCAGTCTAATAGCGGATGGGGGCTACGAGCAGTACTTC. Its translation is CASSLIADGGYEQYF.

This clonotype counts as medium-sized. The V call is TRBV5-4, the J call TRBJ2-7; possibly TRBD1 or TRBD2 for D (5 bases each). The ends were cut back, 0 bases at V and 5 bases at J, with 9 bases in the middle. This CDR3 contains 13 residues. The germline V gene encodes CDR1 SGHNT and CDR2 YYREEE (reference sequence). Here the CDR3 DNA reads TGTGCCAGCAGCTTGGCGGGGCGCGACGAGCAGTACTTC. This gives the protein CASSLAGRDEQYF. The complete variable domain, with remaining parts taken from reference TRBV5-4 and TRBJ2-7, reads ETGVTQSPTHLIKTRGQQVTLRCSSQSGHNTVSWYQQALGQGPQFIFQYYREEENGRGNFPPRFSGLQFPNYSSELNVNALELDDSALYLCASSLAGRDEQYFGPGTRLTVT.

By its share, this clonotype is large. The V and J genes are TRBV27 and TRBJ1-2; no definite D call. The CDR3 consists of 13 residues. The germline V gene has CDR1 MNHEY and CDR2 SMNVEV (reference sequence). The V end was cut by 5 bases, the J end by 4 bases, with 11 bases between. CDR3 loop: CASSTFGPYGYTF. In DNA form, the CDR3 reads TGTGCCAGCAGTACCTTCGGGCCCTATGGCTACACCTTC.

J is TRBJ2-3 and V is TRBV27; D uncertain. Germline V CDR1 and CDR2: MNHEY, SMNVEV (reference sequence). This CDR3 is built from 13 residues. The V end was cut by 5 bases, the J end by 4 bases, with 10 bases between. The CDR3 here is CASSPGGSDTQYF. The CDR3 DNA is TGTGCCAGCAGTCCCGGCGGATCAGATACGCAGTATTTT.

By share, this clonotype ranks as large. This sequence joins TRBV27 and TRBJ2-3; D is unclear. Trimming left V 6 bases short and J 6 bases short, with 16 bases between. CDR3 length: 14 amino acids. Germline CDR1 and CDR2: MNHEY and SMNVEV (reference sequence). CDR3 region: CASSPGSLIDTQYF. The CDR3 DNA reads as TGTGCCAGCAGCCCCGGATCCCTGATTGATACGCAGTATTTT.

This clonotype has more than one count but fewer than ten. This chain connects TRBV12-3 or TRBV12-4 to TRBJ2-4; either TRBD1 or TRBD2 may supply D (6 bases each). The V end lost 7 bases, the J end lost 6 bases, and 16 bases lay between the germline ends. The CDR3 runs 14 residues. For the CDR3, the DNA is TGTGCCAGCACCCTGGGGGGCCAGGGAAACATTCAGTACTTC. Translation: CASTLGGQGNIQYF.

In this sample, this clonotype is large (0.1 to 1%). This rearrangement joins TRBV27 to TRBJ2-1, with a possible D match to TRBD1 (5 bases). Germline loops: CDR1 MNHEY, CDR2 SMNVEV (reference sequence). V was cut by 5 bases and J by 8 bases, with 16 bases left in between. The CDR3 is 14 residues long. CDR3 sequence reads: CASSPGNLIDEQFF. The CDR3 DNA follows: TGTGCCAGCAGTCCAGGGAATTTGATCGATGAGCAGTTCTTC.

This clonotype is medium-sized. The chain uses TRBV6-5 and TRBJ2-1; D call uncertain. CDR3 length: 16 residues. Deletions cut 2 bases from V and 7 bases from J, with 18 bases between. CDR1 and CDR2 (germline): MNHEY, SVGAGI. The CDR3 is CASSYQVYKEGNEQFF. CDR3 nucleotide sequence: TGTGCCAGCAGTTACCAGGTCTACAAGGAAGGTAATGAGCAGTTCTTC.

By sample fraction, this clonotype is medium-sized. The rearrangement uses TRBV5-6 and TRBJ2-5; TRBD2 might be the D (6 bases). Germline assignment: CDR1 SGHDT and CDR2 YYEEEE. This CDR3 is built from 16 residues. Trimming stripped 0 bases from V and 5 bases from J, with 17 bases between. The CDR3 DNA follows: TGTGCCAGCAGCTTGGTTCTCGGGCTGGAGGGGGAGACCCAGTACTTC. Translated: CASSLVLGLEGETQYF.

This clonotype counts as medium-sized (0.01 to 0.1%). The rearrangement links TRBV6-2 or TRBV6-3 to TRBJ1-2, with TRBD1 identical over 9 bases. J gave up 4 bases and V 8 bases, and 5 bases lay outside the gene matches. Germline CDR1 is MNHEY and CDR2 is SVGEGT. This CDR3 has 13 residues. CDR3 protein: CASALTGGYGYTF. The CDR3 nucleotides read TGTGCCAGCGCCCTGACAGGGGGCTATGGCTACACCTTC.

J is TRBJ1-4 and V is TRBV6-2 or TRBV6-3; possibly TRBD1 for D (5 bases). The CDR3 is 14 residues long. V dropped 4 bases and J dropped 5 bases, with 11 bases sitting between them. CDR1 and CDR2 (germline): MNHEY, SVGEGT. CDR3 nucleotide sequence: TGTGCCAGCAGTTTGGGGACCGAAAATGAAAAACTGTTTTTT. Protein: CASSLGTENEKLFF.

This clonotype is deemed medium-sized (0.01 to 0.1%). This chain uses TRBV6-6 with TRBJ1-2; possible D gene TRBD1, 6 bases. This CDR3 is 15 amino acids long. CDR1 is MNHNY and CDR2 is SVGAGI in the germline V gene (reference sequence). Trimming left V 5 bases short and J 6 bases short, with 19 bases between. CDR3 coding DNA: TGTGCCAGCAGTAATCCCGGCGGGGGGCGGGATGGCTACACCTTC. It yields the protein CASSNPGGGRDGYTF.

As for this clonotype: This may stem from a read error, because a much larger clone lies one nucleotide away. This chain joins TRBV6-2 or TRBV6-3 and TRBJ2-1, with 10 bases aligning to TRBD2. V shed 5 bases and J 7 bases; nucleotides not matched to a gene: 8. Germline CDR1 and CDR2: MNHEY and SVGEGT. The CDR3 is 15 amino acids. This chain's CDR3 is CASSRAGGHGNEQFF. In DNA form, the CDR3 reads TGTGCCAGCAGTAGAGCGGGAGGGCATGGGAATGAGCAGTTCTTC.

In this sample, this clonotype is medium-sized. This chain joins TRBV11-2 and TRBJ2-2; 10 nucleotides line up with TRBD1. The CDR3 consists of 15 residues. With 4 bases clipped from V and 7 bases from J, the junction kept 6 bases outside the gene matches. CDR1 is SGHAT, CDR2 FQNNGV, per germline. The CDR3 here is CASSSPGQGIGELFF. CDR3 DNA: TGTGCCAGCAGCTCCCCGGGACAGGGGATCGGGGAGCTGTTTTTT. Full variable domain (outside the CDR3, taken from reference TRBV11-2 and TRBJ2-2): EAGVAQSPRYKIIEKRQSVAFWCNPISGHATLYWYQQILGQGPKLLIQFQNNGVVDDSQLPKDRFSAERLKGVDSTLKIQPAKLEDSAVYLCASSSPGQGIGELFFGEGSRLTVL.

The V call is TRBV6-1, the J call TRBJ2-7, with TRBD1 matching 12 bases. V lost 7 bases, J lost 6 bases, and 7 bases stayed unmatched. Germline V gene sequence: CDR1 MNHNS, CDR2 SASEGT. CDR3 length: 14 residues. In DNA, the CDR3 is TGTGCCAGCACCGAGGGACAGGGGGCGGGCGAGCAGTACTTC. Translated, it gives CASTEGQGAGEQYF.

The rearrangement links TRBV7-9 to TRBJ1-2; no firm D call. The germline V and J ends were trimmed by 5 bases and 2 bases, with 12 bases remaining between them. Germline CDR1 reads SEHNR; CDR2 reads FQNEAQ (reference sequence). The CDR3 is 14 amino acids. The CDR3 loop reads CASSTAERNYGYTF. CDR3 DNA: TGTGCCAGCAGCACCGCCGAGAGAAACTATGGCTACACCTTC.

Comments on this clonotype: A much larger clonotype is one base distant, so this may be a read error. The chain is built from TRBV6-9 and TRBJ2-1; the D is unclear. This CDR3 has 15 residues. Looked up from germline, CDR1 is MNHGY and CDR2 is SVAAGI. The CDR3 protein is CASSAGGGSYNKQFF. The CDR3 bases are TGTGCCAGCAGCGCAGGCGGTGGGTCCTACAATAAGCAGTTCTTC.

This clonotype was found a few times. The genes are TRBV5-6 and TRBJ2-4, with 9 nucleotides matching TRBD1. CDR3 length equals 14 residues. J was trimmed by 6 bases and V by 0 bases; bases with no gene match: 1. In germline, CDR1 is SGHDT, CDR2 YYEEEE. The CDR3 sequence: CASSLGQGGNIQYF. In DNA, the CDR3 is TGTGCCAGCAGCTTGGGACAGGGGGGAAACATTCAGTACTTC.

Judged by abundance, this clonotype is medium-sized. The chain couples TRBV7-9 to TRBJ2-5; TRBD2 agrees at 13 bases. Trimming removed 5 bases from V and 7 bases from J; junction bases left unmatched: 7. Germline CDR1 is SEHNR and CDR2 is FQNEAQ (reference sequence). The CDR3 spans 15 residues. The chain's CDR3 is CASSGTSGMFGTQYF. The CDR3 coding sequence is TGTGCCAGCAGCGGGACTAGCGGGATGTTCGGGACCCAGTACTTC.

This clonotype has only a few counts. The chain couples TRBV21-1 to TRBJ1-5; the table's D call, TRBD1, has no DNA check behind it. TRBV21-1 is labeled a pseudogene. The CDR3 runs to 19 residues. This CDR3 is CASSKPGQGALLGNQPQHF. CDR3 nucleotides: TGTGCCAGCAGCAAACCGGGACAGGGGGCCCTATTGGGCAATCAGCCCCAGCATTTT.

This clonotype was observed a handful of times. The chain joins TRBV6-4 to TRBJ2-3; D is ambiguous. Germline CDR1 and CDR2: MRHNA and SNTAGT. V was pared by 3 bases and J by 2 bases, with 12 bases between. This CDR3 is 15 amino acids long. The DNA of the CDR3 is TGTGCCAGCAGTGATGGCTCGCTAGACACAGATACGCAGTATTTT. It translates to CASSDGSLDTDTQYF.